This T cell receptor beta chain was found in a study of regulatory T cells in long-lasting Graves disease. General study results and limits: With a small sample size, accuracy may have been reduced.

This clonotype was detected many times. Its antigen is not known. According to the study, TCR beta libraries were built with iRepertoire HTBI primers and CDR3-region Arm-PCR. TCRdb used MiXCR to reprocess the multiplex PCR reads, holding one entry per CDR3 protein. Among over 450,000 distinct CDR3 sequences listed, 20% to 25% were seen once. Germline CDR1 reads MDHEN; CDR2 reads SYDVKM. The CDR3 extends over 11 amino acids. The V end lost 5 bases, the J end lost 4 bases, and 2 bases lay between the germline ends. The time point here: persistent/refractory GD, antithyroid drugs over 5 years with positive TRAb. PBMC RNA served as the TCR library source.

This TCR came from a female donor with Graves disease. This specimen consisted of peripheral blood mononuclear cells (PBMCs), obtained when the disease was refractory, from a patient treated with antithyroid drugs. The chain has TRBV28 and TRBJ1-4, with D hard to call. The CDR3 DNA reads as TGTGCCAGCAGTAGTAATGAAAAACTGTTTTTT. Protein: CASSSNEKLFF.